The entry that follows covers one TCR beta chain sequence. As yet, its antigen is unknown. Germline V gene lookup returns CDR1 SGHAT and CDR2 FQNNGV. The trim removed 0 bases at V and 10 bases at J, leaving 6 bases unmatched. There are 15 residues in the CDR3. Healthy bone marrow donors supplied every sample. The data derive from a study of cytomegalovirus exposure and HLA in healthy donors. The PCR contained 60 Vbeta and 13 Jbeta primers. Study processing details: An analysis that came later counted some 81 million unique TCR beta chains, approximately 11 million shared. Sequencing was performed with immunoSEQ multiplex PCR; in TCRdb, only in-frame clones are kept and a portion is missing. V, J and clone size reflect that table, while D and trimming were determined from the DNA. The table includes around 200,000 clones, about 80% detected once. The study's findings and limits: Reports described diagnosis of cytomegalovirus status by the classifier as highly specific and sensitive. CMV serostatus was the sole immune exposure data available.

The chain uses TRBV11-2 and TRBJ1-4; TRBD1 aligns across 9 bases. The specimen sequenced was PBMCs. This clonotype was obtained from a woman aged 45 to 65 in good health and CMV-seropositive. As DNA, the CDR3 is TGTGCCAGCAGCTTAGAAGGGGACAGGGCTTTAAAACTGTTTTTT. Its protein is CASSLEGDRALKLFF.